The subject of this entry is one T cell receptor beta chain. The antigen this receptor binds is unknown. The sample holds no much larger clone one base away, and base qualities are not on file. Each collaborating institution followed its own protocols to collect whole blood in K2EDTA tubes. Collaborator samples were shipped for TCRbeta analysis as frozen whole blood, isolated PBMCs, or DNA extracted from either sample type. This entry comes from a study of blood T cell repertoires in COVID-19 (dated by TCRdb to about 2020). Concerning the study at large: Samples from collaborators originated in the United States, Italy and Spain and spanned both the acute and convalescent phases of COVID-19. The material from the prospective study consisted of cDNA or gDNA derived from T cells, B-cell-depleted T cells, or PBMCs. The dataset comprised deeply sampled blood TCRbeta repertoires from subjects exposed to, actively infected with, or recovered from COVID-19. A freely available public database, intended as a resource for researchers studying the immune response to SARS-CoV-2, is where the repertoires were released. Samples were obtained from the ongoing ImmuneRACE study (first 160 participants) and from 1,254 subjects provided by 6 global collaborators. Sample metadata almost always included a de-identified subject ID, COVID-19 status, age in years and sex. Where HLA class I and class II types were available, the types were taken from metadata supplied by the sample provider, not from assay-based typing. Overall study outcomes, separate from this receptor: The quantity of clinical and demographic metadata differed by source and by participant and was supplied without curation.

Via the germline V gene (reference sequence), CDR1 is LNHDA and CDR2 SQIVND. CDR3 length: 15 amino acids, cysteine to phenylalanine. The entry retains the CDR3 DNA only, 45 bases that are in frame from base 1. V loses 7 bases of germline sequence and J loses 0 bases, and the interval between the two ends is 13 bases. The immunoSEQ Assay, a bias-controlled multiplex PCR, was used to amplify TCRbeta CDR3 regions from genomic DNA. The paper's processing steps were these. The number of nucleated cells in each sample was estimated from the amplification of reference gene primers within the assay. To quantify the absolute abundance of each unique TCRbeta CDR3 rearrangement, sequence reads were collapsed and filtered. For each sample, productive Simpson clonality was calculated as the square root of Simpson's diversity index across productive rearrangements. TCRdb mirrors the immuneACCESS table, restricted to in-frame sequences. Some clones are absent from its copies; in checked studies, under half trace to an unresolved V gene, and the reason for the others is unknown. That table gives V, J and clone size, and the DNA gave D and trimming. Present in this sample are 250,000 or so clones, more than 75% of which were seen just once. Clones ranked in the top ten supply under 9% of the sample.

The sequenced sample was peripheral blood. The clonotype was recovered from a woman between 65 and 79 years old with active or convalescent COVID-19. The chain couples TRBV19 to TRBJ1-3; the D gene is perhaps TRBD1, on 5 matching bases. The nucleotides are TGTGCCAGTATTAAACAGGTCCCCTCTGGAAACACCATATATTTT. This gives the protein CASIKQVPSGNTIYF.